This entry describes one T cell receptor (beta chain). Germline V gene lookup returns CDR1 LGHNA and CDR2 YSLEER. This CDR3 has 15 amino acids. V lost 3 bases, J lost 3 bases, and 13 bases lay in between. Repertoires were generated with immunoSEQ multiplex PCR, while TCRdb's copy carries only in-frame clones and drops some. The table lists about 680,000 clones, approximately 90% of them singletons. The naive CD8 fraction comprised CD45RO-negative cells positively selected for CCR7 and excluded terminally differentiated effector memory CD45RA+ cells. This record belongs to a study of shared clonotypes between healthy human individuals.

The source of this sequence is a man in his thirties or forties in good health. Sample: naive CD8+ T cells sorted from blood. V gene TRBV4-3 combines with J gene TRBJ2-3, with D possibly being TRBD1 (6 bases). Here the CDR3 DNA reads TGCGCCAGCAGCCAGACGGGACAAAGTACAGATACGCAGTATTTT. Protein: CASSQTGQSTDTQYF.